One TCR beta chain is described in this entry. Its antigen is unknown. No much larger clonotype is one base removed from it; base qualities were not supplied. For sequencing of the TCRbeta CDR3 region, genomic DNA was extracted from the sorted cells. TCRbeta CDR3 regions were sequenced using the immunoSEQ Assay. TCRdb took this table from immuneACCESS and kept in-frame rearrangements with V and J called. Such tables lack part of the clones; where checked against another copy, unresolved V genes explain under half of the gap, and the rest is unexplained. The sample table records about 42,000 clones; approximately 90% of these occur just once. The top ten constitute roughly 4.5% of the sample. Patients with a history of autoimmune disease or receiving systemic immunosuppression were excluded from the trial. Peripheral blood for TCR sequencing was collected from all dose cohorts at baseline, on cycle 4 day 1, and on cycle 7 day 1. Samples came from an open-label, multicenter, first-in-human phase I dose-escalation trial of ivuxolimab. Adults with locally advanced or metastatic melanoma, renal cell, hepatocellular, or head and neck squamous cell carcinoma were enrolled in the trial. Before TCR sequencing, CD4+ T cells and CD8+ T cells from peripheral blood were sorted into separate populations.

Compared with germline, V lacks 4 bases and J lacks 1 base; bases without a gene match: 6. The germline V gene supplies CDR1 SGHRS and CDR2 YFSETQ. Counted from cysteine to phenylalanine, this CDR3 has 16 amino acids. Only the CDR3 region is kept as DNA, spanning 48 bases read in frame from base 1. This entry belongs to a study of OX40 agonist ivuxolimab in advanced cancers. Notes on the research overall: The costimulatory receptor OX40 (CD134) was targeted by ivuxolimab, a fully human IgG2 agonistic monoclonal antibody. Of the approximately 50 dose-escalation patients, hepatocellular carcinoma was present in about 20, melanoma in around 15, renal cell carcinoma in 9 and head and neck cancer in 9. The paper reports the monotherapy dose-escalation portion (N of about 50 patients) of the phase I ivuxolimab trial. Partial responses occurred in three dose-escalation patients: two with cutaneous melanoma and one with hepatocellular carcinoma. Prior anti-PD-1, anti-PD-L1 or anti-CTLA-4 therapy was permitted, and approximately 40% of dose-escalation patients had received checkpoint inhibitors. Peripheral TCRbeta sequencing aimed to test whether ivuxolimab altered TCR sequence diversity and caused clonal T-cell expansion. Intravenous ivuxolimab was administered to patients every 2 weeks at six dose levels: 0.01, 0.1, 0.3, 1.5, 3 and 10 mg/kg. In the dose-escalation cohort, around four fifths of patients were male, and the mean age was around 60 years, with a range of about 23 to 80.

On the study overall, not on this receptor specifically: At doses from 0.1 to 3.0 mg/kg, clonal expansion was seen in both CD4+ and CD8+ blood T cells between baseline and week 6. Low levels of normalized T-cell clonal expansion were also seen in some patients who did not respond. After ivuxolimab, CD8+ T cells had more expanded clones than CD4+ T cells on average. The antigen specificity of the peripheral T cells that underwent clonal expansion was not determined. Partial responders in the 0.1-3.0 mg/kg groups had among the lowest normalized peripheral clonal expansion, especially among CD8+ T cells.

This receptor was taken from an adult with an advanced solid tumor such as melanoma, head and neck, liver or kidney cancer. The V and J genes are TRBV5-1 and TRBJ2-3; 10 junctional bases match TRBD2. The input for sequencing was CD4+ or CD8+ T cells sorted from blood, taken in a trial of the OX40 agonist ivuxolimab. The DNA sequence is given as TGCGCCAGCAGCCTCCTGGGGACTAGCGGCACAGATACGCAGTATTTT. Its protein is CASSLLGTSGTDTQYF.